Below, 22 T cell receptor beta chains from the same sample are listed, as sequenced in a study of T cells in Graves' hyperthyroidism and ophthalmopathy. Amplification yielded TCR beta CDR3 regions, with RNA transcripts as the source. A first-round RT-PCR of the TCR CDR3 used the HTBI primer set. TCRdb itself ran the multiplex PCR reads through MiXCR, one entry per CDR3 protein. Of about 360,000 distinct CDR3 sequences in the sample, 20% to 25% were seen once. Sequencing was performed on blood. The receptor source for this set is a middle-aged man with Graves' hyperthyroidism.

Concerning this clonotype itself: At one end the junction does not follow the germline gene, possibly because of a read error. CDR3 protein: CASSLGDVGTGEPFF. The CDR3 coding sequence is TGTGCCAGCAGCTTAGGGGATGTCGGCACCGGGGAGCCGTTTTTT. The rearrangement uses TRBV7-9 and TRBJ2-2, with D possibly being TRBD2 (5 bases). The CDR3 consists of 15 residues. Germline V gene sequence: CDR1 SEHNR, CDR2 FQNEAQ (reference sequence). Complete variable domain (other parts from reference TRBV7-9 and TRBJ2-2): DTGVSQNPRHKITKRGQNVTFRCDPISEHNRLYWYRQTLGQGPEFLTYFQNEAQLEKSRLLSDRFSAERPKGSFSTLEIQRTEQGDSAMYLCASSLGDVGTGEPFFGEGSRLTVL.

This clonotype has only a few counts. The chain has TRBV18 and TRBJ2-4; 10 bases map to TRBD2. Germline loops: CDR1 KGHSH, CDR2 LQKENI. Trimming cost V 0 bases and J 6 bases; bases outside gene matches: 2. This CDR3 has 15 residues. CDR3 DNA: TGTGCCAGCTCACCACCGGGACTAGCGAGAAACATTCAGTACTTC. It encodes CASSPPGLARNIQYF.

CDR3 protein: CASSQEGRSGRAKVFF. The CDR3, as DNA: TGTGCCAGCAGCCAAGAAGGAAGGAGCGGGAGGGCCAAGGTGTTCTTC. The chain has TRBV3-1 and TRBJ2-1, with 10 bases matching TRBD2. The junction had 14 bases not matched to a gene; V was cut back by 0 bases and J by 15 bases. Germline CDR1 reads LGHDT; CDR2 reads YNNKEL (reference sequence). The CDR3 runs 16 residues.

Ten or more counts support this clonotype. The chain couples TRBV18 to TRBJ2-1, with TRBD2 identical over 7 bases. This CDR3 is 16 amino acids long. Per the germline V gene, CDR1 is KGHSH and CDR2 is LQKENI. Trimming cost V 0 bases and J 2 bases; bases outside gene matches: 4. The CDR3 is CASSPPGGAPYNEQFF. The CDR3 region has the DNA TGTGCCAGCTCACCACCGGGAGGGGCCCCCTACAATGAGCAGTTCTTC.

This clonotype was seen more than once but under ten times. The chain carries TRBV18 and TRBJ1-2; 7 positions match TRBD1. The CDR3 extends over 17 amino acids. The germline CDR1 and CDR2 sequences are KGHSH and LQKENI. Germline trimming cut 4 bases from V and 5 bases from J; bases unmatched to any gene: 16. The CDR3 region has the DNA TGTGCCAGCTCACAACCCCGGACAGGAAGGAACGAGTATGGCTACACCTTC. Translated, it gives CASSQPRTGRNEYGYTF.

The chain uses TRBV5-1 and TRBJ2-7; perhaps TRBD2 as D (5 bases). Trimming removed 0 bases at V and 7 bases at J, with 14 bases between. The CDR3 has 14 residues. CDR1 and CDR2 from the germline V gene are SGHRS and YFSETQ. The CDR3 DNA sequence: TGCGCCAGCAGCTTGGTTAGTAGCGCGAGAGAGCAGTACTTC. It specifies CASSLVSSAREQYF.

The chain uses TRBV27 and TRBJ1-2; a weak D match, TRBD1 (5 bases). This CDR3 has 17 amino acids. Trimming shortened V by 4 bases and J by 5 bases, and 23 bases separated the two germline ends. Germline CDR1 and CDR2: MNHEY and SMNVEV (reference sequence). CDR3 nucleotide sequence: TGTGCCAGCAGTTCTGGGGCGGAGGGAGGCTACTTGTATGGCTACACCTTC. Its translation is CASSSGAEGGYLYGYTF.

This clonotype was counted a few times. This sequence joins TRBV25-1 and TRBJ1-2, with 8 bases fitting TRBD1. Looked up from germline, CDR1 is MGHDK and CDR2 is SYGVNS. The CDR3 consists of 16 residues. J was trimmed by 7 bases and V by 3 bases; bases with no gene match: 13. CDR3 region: CASSDISPDREAGYTF. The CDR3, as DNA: TGTGCCAGCAGTGACATCTCTCCGGACAGGGAAGCTGGCTACACCTTC.

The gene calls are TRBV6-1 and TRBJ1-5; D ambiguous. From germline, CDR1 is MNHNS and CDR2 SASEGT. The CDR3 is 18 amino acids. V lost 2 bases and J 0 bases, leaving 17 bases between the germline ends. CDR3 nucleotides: TGTGCCAGCAGTGAATTCCGGACGTTGACTTATAGCAATCAGCCCCAGCATTTT. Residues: CASSEFRTLTYSNQPQHF.

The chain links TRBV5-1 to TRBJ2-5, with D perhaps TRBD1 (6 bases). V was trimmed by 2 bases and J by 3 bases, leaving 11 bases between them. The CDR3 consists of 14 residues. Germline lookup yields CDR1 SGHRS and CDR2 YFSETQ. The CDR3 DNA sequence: TGCGCCAGCAGCTTCGGACAGAGAGAAGAGACCCAGTACTTC. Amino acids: CASSFGQREETQYF.

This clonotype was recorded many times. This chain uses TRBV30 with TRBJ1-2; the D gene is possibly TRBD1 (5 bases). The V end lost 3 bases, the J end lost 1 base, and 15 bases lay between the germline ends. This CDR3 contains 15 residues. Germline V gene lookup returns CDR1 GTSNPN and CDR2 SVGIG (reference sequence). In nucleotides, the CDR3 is TGTGCCTGGAGCCCCCCATGGGGGAGTAACTATGGCTACACCTTC. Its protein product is CAWSPPWGSNYGYTF.

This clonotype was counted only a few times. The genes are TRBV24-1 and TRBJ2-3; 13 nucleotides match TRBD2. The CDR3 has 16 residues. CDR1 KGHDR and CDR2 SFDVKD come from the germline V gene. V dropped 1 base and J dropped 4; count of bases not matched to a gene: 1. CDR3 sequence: CATSDFTSGRADTQYF. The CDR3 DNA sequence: TGTGCCACCAGTGATTTCACTAGCGGGAGGGCAGATACGCAGTATTTT.

The CDR3 DNA reads as TGTGCCAGCAGCGGGGAGTACAATGAGCAGTTCTTC. This translates into CASSGEYNEQFF. This chain connects TRBV9 to TRBJ2-1; D perhaps matches TRBD2 (5 bases). Germline CDR1 and CDR2: SGDLS and YYNGEE. CDR3 length: 12 residues. V shed 3 bases and J shed 4 bases, with 5 bases lying between them.

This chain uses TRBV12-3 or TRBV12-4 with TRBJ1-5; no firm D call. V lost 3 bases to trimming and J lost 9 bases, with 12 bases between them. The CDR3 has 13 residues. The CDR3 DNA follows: TGTGCCAGCAGTTTCAGCGATCCACGGCCCCAGCATTTT. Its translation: CASSFSDPRPQHF.

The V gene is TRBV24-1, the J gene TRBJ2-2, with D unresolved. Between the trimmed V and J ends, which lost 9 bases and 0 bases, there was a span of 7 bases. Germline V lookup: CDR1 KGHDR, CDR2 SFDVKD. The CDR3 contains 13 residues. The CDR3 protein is CATQEPNTGELFF. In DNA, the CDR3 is TGTGCCACCCAGGAGCCGAACACCGGGGAGCTGTTTTTT.

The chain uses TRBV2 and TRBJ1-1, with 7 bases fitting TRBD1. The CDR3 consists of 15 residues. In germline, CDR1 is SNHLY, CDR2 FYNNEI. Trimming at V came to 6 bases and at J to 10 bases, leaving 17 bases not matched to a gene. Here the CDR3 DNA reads TGTGCCAGCAGCCGCGACAGGGCGGAATTTAAAGGAGCTTTCTTT. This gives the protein CASSRDRAEFKGAFF.

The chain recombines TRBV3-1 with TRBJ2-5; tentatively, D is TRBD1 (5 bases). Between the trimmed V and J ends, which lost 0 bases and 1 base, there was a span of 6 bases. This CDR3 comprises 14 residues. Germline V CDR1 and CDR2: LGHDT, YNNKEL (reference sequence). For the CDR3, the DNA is TGTGCCAGCAGCCAAGAGACAGTCCAAGAGACCCAGTACTTC. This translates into CASSQETVQETQYF.

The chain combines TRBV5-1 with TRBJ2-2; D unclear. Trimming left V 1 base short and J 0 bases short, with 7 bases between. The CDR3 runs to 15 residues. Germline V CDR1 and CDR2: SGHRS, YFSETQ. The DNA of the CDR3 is TGCGCCAGCAGCTTGCGGCAGTCGAACACCGGGGAGCTGTTTTTT. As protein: CASSLRQSNTGELFF. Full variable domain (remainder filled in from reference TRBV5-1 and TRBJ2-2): KAGVTQTPRYLIKTRGQQVTLSCSPISGHRSVSWYQQTPGQGLQFLFEYFSETQRNKGNFPGRFSGRQFSNSRSEMNVSTLELGDSALYLCASSLRQSNTGELFFGEGSRLTVL.

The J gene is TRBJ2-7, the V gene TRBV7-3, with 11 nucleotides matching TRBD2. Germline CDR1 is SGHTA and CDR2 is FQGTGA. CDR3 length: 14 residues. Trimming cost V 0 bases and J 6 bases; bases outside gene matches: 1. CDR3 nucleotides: TGTGCCAGCAGCTTAACGGGACTAGCGGCCGAGCAGTACTTC. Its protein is CASSLTGLAAEQYF.

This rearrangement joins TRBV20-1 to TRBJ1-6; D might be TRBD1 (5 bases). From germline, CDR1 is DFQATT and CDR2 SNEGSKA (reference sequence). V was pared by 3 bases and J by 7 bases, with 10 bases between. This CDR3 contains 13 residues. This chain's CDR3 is CSASQGDNSPLHF. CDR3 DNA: TGCAGTGCTAGTCAGGGAGACAATTCACCCCTCCACTTT.

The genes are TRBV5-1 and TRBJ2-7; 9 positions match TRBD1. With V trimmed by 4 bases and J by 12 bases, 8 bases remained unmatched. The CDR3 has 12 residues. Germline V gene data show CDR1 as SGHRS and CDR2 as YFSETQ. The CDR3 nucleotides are TGCGCCAGCAGCCCGGGACAGGGAAGAGGGTACTTC. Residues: CASSPGQGRGYF.

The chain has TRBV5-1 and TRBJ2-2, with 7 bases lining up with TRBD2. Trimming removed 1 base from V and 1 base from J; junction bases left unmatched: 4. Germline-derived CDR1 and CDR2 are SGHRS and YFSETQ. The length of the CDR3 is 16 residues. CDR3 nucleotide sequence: TGCGCCAGCAGCTTGAATCCTAGCGGGAACACCGGGGAGCTGTTTTTT. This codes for CASSLNPSGNTGELFF.